This T cell receptor beta chain was recovered during a study of blood T cells in healthy people across ages. Study at large: About one barcoded beta molecule per two T cells was the capture yield of template switching.

The CDR3 extends over 14 amino acids. Trimming removed 6 bases from V and 2 bases from J, with 11 bases in between. Notes on the study in general: PBMC samples, being unsorted, prevented any conclusive comparison of naive and antigen-experienced cells.

Then a second PCR, running roughly 7 to 11 cycles, was carried out with a sample-barcoded 5' primer and a J-beta primer mix. MiXCR was run by TCRdb on the 5' RACE reads, yielding one entry per CDR3 protein. This sample has around 1,500,000 distinct CDR3 sequences, with approximately 30% found just once. This clonotype was counted ten times or more. The target antigen is unknown. The TCR sequence derives from a woman younger than 45 in good health. Sequenced sample: blood. The V call is TRBV12-3 or TRBV12-4, the J call TRBJ1-3; D may be TRBD1 (5 bases). In DNA, the CDR3 is TGTGCCAGCAGCCTCGGGGGAACTGGAAACACCATATATTTT. This codes for CASSLGGTGNTIYF.